These 30 T cell receptor beta chains came from one sample sequenced in a study of cytomegalovirus exposure and HLA in healthy donors. With 60 Vbeta and 13 Jbeta primers, the PCR was carried out. The method was immunoSEQ multiplex PCR; TCRdb's version includes in-frame clones alone and lacks a portion of them. The table has around 180,000 clones, roughly three quarters seen once. Sequencing used PBMCs. Receptors were obtained from a woman in her fifties or sixties in good health and CMV-seronegative.

This clone was observed a single time. This sequence joins TRBV15 and TRBJ2-1, with 7 bases identical to TRBD2. Germline V gene data show CDR1 as LNHNV and CDR2 as YYDKDF (reference sequence). The CDR3 is made up of 14 amino acids. The V segment lost 10 bases and the J segment 3 bases; nucleotides outside the gene matches: 9. The CDR3 sequence is CAINAGGIYNEQFF. CDR3 bases: TGTGCCATCAATGCCGGGGGGATCTACAATGAGCAGTTCTTC.

This clone was seen more than once but under ten times. This chain uses TRBV7-2 with TRBJ2-5, with D maybe TRBD2 (6 bases). The CDR3 consists of 17 residues. The germline CDR1 and CDR2 sequences are SGHTA and FQGNSA. V was clipped by 4 bases and J by 5 bases, with 23 bases between them. The CDR3: CASSSRHSGVWRETQYF. CDR3 nucleotides: TGTGCCAGCAGCTCACGCCATTCGGGAGTTTGGAGGGAGACCCAGTACTTC.

V is TRBV7-2 and J is TRBJ2-7, with TRBD2 matching over 9 bases. Germline lookup yields CDR1 SGHTA and CDR2 FQGNSA. V trimming: 5 bases; J trimming: 5 bases; junction bases outside the gene matches: 7. The CDR3 length is 14 residues. The CDR3 here is CASSAGGTRNEQYF. The CDR3, as DNA: TGTGCCAGCAGCGCGGGGGGGACTAGGAACGAGCAGTACTTC.

This sequence joins TRBV6-1 and TRBJ1-5; 7 bases align to TRBD1. V was pared by 4 bases and J by 2 bases, with 5 bases of the junction left unmatched. Germline V gene sequence: CDR1 MNHNS, CDR2 SASEGT. CDR3 length equals 15 residues. The CDR3 sequence: CASSARTGGNQPQHF. Written as DNA, the CDR3 is TGTGCCAGCAGTGCACGGACAGGAGGCAATCAGCCCCAGCATTTT.

The chain combines TRBV7-3 with TRBJ1-4; D is possibly TRBD1 (6 bases). Per germline, CDR1 SGHTA and CDR2 FQGTGA. V was clipped by 5 bases and J by 8 bases, with 18 bases between them. This CDR3 contains 15 residues. DNA for the CDR3: TGTGCCAGCAGCCGAAGAGCAGGGGTGGGAGAAAAACTGTTTTTT. Protein product: CASSRRAGVGEKLFF. The full variable domain, completed using reference TRBV7-3 and TRBJ1-4, is GAGVSQTPSNKVTEKGKYVELRCDPISGHTALYWYRQSLGQGPEFLIYFQGTGAADDSGLPNDRFFAVRPEGSVSTLKIQRTERGDSAVYLCASSRRAGVGEKLFFGSGTQLSVL.

The J gene is TRBJ2-2, the V gene TRBV4-2, with TRBD1 identical over 7 bases. Germline CDR1 is LGHNA and CDR2 is YNFKEQ. V was clipped by 1 base and J by 4 bases; unmatched bases: 6. The CDR3 is made up of 16 amino acids. The CDR3, as DNA: TGTGCCAGCAGCCAAGTAACAGGGGCGGTCACCGGGGAGCTGTTTTTT. This gives the protein CASSQVTGAVTGELFF.

This clone was recorded only once. This chain links TRBV9 with TRBJ2-7; D is possibly TRBD1 (6 bases). Trimming left V 0 bases short and J 1 base short, with 11 bases between. The CDR3 is made up of 15 amino acids. Germline CDR1 reads SGDLS; CDR2 reads YYNGEE. CDR3: CASSVEGHSSYEQYF. In nucleotides, the CDR3 is TGTGCCAGCAGCGTAGAGGGACACTCTTCCTACGAGCAGTACTTC.

This clone was recorded a few times. The chain recombines TRBV5-1 with TRBJ1-4; D gene uncertain. Trimming removed 0 bases from V and 6 bases from J, with 12 bases in between. The CDR3 is 15 residues long. In germline, CDR1 is SGHRS, CDR2 YFSETQ. Here the CDR3 reads CASSLGTALDEKLFF. The CDR3 DNA reads TGCGCCAGCAGCTTGGGAACAGCCCTCGATGAAAAACTGTTTTTT.

The chain is built from TRBV18 and TRBJ1-6; 9 bases are shared with TRBD1. Per germline, CDR1 KGHSH and CDR2 LQKENI. CDR3 length equals 17 residues. Trimming removed 3 bases from V and 9 bases from J; junction bases left unmatched: 12. The chain's CDR3 is CASSPRPGQGLGSPLHF. The CDR3 nucleotides are TGTGCCAGCTCACCTCGACCGGGACAGGGCTTGGGTTCACCCCTCCACTTT.

The genes are TRBV6-5 and TRBJ2-1, with 10 bases lining up with TRBD1. This CDR3 contains 15 residues. With V trimmed by 4 bases and J by 7 bases, 7 bases remained unmatched. The germline V gene has CDR1 MNHEY and CDR2 SVGAGI. The DNA of the CDR3 is TGTGCCAGCAGTTTCGACAGGGGGCTATGGAATGAGCAGTTCTTC. Translating it yields CASSFDRGLWNEQFF.

This clone was detected only once. The V and J genes are TRBV4-3 and TRBJ2-5; D is undetermined. The germline CDR1 and CDR2 sequences are LGHNA and YSLEER. The V end lost 3 bases, the J end lost 4 bases, and 6 bases lay between the germline ends. There are 12 residues in the CDR3. As DNA, the CDR3 is TGCGCCAGCAGCCACCTCGGAGAGACCCAGTACTTC. This gives the protein CASSHLGETQYF.

The chain is built from TRBV7-9 and TRBJ2-7; the match to TRBD1 covers 8 bases. Germline CDR1 reads SEHNR; CDR2 reads FQNEAQ (reference sequence). The CDR3 runs to 11 residues. V lost 5 bases, J lost 9 bases, and 3 bases stayed unmatched. CDR3 bases: TGTGCCAGCAGCGGGACAGGATCGCAGTACTTC. Residues: CASSGTGSQYF.

The chain joins TRBV29-1 to TRBJ2-1, with TRBD2 identical over 7 bases. V dropped 6 bases and J dropped 0; count of bases not matched to a gene: 2. CDR1 and CDR2 (germline): SQVTM, ANQGSEA. This CDR3 is built from 13 residues. The CDR3 region is CSVSGGSYNEQFF. The CDR3 nucleotides are TGCAGCGTCTCGGGGGGCTCCTACAATGAGCAGTTCTTC.

This CDR3 reads CASSPMDRGHEQYF. The CDR3 DNA follows: TGTGCCAGCAGCCCAATGGACAGGGGACACGAGCAGTACTTC. This chain links TRBV2 with TRBJ2-7; 9 bases are a match to TRBD1. The V and J ends lost 6 bases and 5 bases, in that order; junction bases with no gene match: 8. Germline CDR1 SNHLY, CDR2 FYNNEI. The CDR3 is made up of 14 amino acids.

The chain links TRBV15 to TRBJ2-1; D might be TRBD2 (6 bases). The CDR3 length is 14 residues. Germline loops: CDR1 LNHNV, CDR2 YYDKDF (reference sequence). Trimming left V 6 bases short and J 9 bases short, with 18 bases between. The CDR3 reads CATSPTGGSGEQFF. CDR3 nucleotides: TGTGCCACCAGTCCGACCGGGGGTTCCGGTGAGCAGTTCTTC. Filled out from reference TRBV15 and TRBJ2-1, the complete variable domain reads DAMVIQNPRYQVTQFGKPVTLSCSQTLNHNVMYWYQQKSSQAPKLLFHYYDKDFNNEADTPDNFQSRRPNTSFCFLDIRSPGLGDTAMYLCATSPTGGSGEQFFGPGTRLTVL.

The chain combines TRBV7-8 with TRBJ2-7; TRBD2 is a possible D gene (5 bases). Germline-derived CDR1 and CDR2 are SGHVS and FQNEAQ. The CDR3 runs 14 residues. The germline V and J ends were trimmed by 0 bases and 3 bases, with 9 bases remaining between them. The CDR3 sequence is CASSLAQRVYEQYF. For the CDR3, the DNA is TGTGCCAGCAGCTTAGCGCAGAGGGTCTACGAGCAGTACTTC. Based on the CDR3 plus reference TRBV7-8 and TRBJ2-7, the full variable domain is GAGVSQSPRYKVAKRGQDVALRCDPISGHVSLFWYQQALGQGPEFLTYFQNEAQLDKSGLPSDRFFAERPEGSVSTLKIQRTQQEDSAVYLCASSLAQRVYEQYFGPGTRLTVT.

The chain couples TRBV5-1 to TRBJ1-3; 7 nucleotides agree with TRBD1. The CDR3 length is 16 residues. Germline trimming cut 1 base from V and 0 bases from J; bases unmatched to any gene: 4. From germline, CDR1 is SGHRS and CDR2 YFSETQ. CDR3 nucleotide sequence: TGCGCCAGCAGCTTGTTCAGGGGGGACTCTGGAAACACCATATATTTT. The encoded protein is CASSLFRGDSGNTIYF.

This chain joins TRBV7-6 and TRBJ2-7; the match to TRBD2 covers 9 bases. J lost 3 bases, V lost 0 bases, and 3 bases had no gene match. This CDR3 has 15 amino acids. In germline, CDR1 is SGHVS, CDR2 FNYEAQ. In nucleotides, the CDR3 is TGTGCCAGCAGCTTAGCAGCGGGGGGTGGCTACGAGCAGTACTTC. Translating it yields CASSLAAGGGYEQYF.

DNA of the CDR3: TGTGCCAGCAGTTACCGGGCGGGGAGTTCCTATGGCTACACCTTC. Translated: CASSYRAGSSYGYTF. This sequence joins TRBV6-5 and TRBJ1-2; the D is unclear. Germline loops: CDR1 MNHEY, CDR2 SVGAGI. The CDR3 is made up of 15 amino acids. The V end was cut by 2 bases, the J end by 4 bases, with 14 bases between.

The chain combines TRBV5-1 with TRBJ2-5; possible D gene TRBD1, 5 bases. Germline V gives CDR1 SGHRS, CDR2 YFSETQ. CDR3 size: 14 residues. V dropped 4 bases and J dropped 1 base, with 11 bases sitting between them. The CDR3 sequence: CASSHAQGQETQYF. The CDR3 region has the DNA TGCGCCAGCAGCCACGCCCAGGGCCAAGAGACCCAGTACTTC.

J is TRBJ1-4 and V is TRBV5-4, with D possibly TRBD1 on 6 matching bases. In germline, CDR1 is SGHNT, CDR2 YYREEE (reference sequence). The length of the CDR3 is 14 residues. V was pared by 5 bases and J by 8 bases, with 16 bases between. CDR3 in DNA: TGTGCCAGCAGTCAGGGACATGATCCCGAAAAACTGTTTTTT. Translating it yields CASSQGHDPEKLFF.

This clone has only one observation. In the same sample, other DNA sequences code for this CDR3. The chain links TRBV5-1 to TRBJ1-4; D is unclear. Per the germline V gene, CDR1 is SGHRS and CDR2 is YFSETQ. This CDR3 has 19 residues. V lost 3 bases, J lost 0 bases, and 21 bases lay in between. The CDR3 loop reads CASSSTPQRISATNEKLFF. The CDR3 nucleotides are TGCGCCAGCAGCTCGACTCCCCAACGGATTTCCGCAACTAATGAAAAACTGTTTTTT.

V and J are TRBV7-8 and TRBJ2-7; tentative D call: TRBD1 (5 bases). Trimming removed 5 bases at V and 6 bases at J, with 17 bases between. Looked up from germline, CDR1 is SGHVS and CDR2 is FQNEAQ. The CDR3 is 14 amino acids. Here the CDR3 reads CASSPTLGRLEQYF. In DNA form, the CDR3 reads TGTGCCAGCAGCCCAACTTTGGGGCGGCTCGAGCAGTACTTC.

The V gene is TRBV5-5, the J gene TRBJ1-5, with D perhaps TRBD1 (5 bases). V lost 4 bases, J lost 2 bases, and 10 bases lay in between. The CDR3 loop spans 14 amino acids. CDR1 is SGHKS and CDR2 is YYEKEE in the germline V gene (reference sequence). In DNA, the CDR3 is TGTGCCAGCAGCCCGACACAGGGCAATCAGCCCCAGCATTTT. Its protein is CASSPTQGNQPQHF.

The chain joins TRBV27 to TRBJ2-7, with D perhaps TRBD2 (5 bases). The CDR3 is 15 amino acids. Germline V gene sequence: CDR1 MNHEY, CDR2 SMNVEV (reference sequence). Trimming removed 4 bases from V and 5 bases from J, with 18 bases in between. CDR3 DNA: TGTGCCAGCAGTTCCCACGGGGAAGCTAGGAACGAGCAGTACTTC. As protein: CASSSHGEARNEQYF.

The DNA of the CDR3 is TGCAGCGTAAAAGGGACAGGGGACACAGATACGCAGTATTTT. This sequence encodes CSVKGTGDTDTQYF. The chain uses TRBV29-1 and TRBJ2-3; 10 nucleotides line up with TRBD1. Per germline, CDR1 SQVTM and CDR2 ANQGSEA. J was trimmed by 2 bases and V by 6 bases; bases with no gene match: 5. CDR3 length equals 14 residues.

This chain uses TRBV29-1 with TRBJ1-1; 7 bases are shared with TRBD1. The J segment lost 4 bases and the V segment lost 4 bases, leaving 3 bases of the junction unmatched. Germline V gene data show CDR1 as SQVTM and CDR2 as ANQGSEA. The CDR3 totals 12 residues. The CDR3, as DNA: TGCAGCGTTGTTGCAGGGGGCACTGAAGCTTTCTTT. It is translated as CSVVAGGTEAFF.

The chain joins TRBV5-1 to TRBJ2-5; TRBD2 is a possible D gene (6 bases). Trimming took off 3 bases at V and 3 bases at J, with 12 bases between the two ends. This CDR3 has 14 amino acids. Germline assignment: CDR1 SGHRS and CDR2 YFSETQ. The CDR3 here is CASSYLGGEETQYF. CDR3 sequence (DNA): TGCGCCAGCAGCTACCTCGGGGGTGAAGAGACCCAGTACTTC.

The chain links TRBV6-6 to TRBJ2-5; possibly TRBD1 for D (6 bases). The better agreement between TRBJ2-7 and the DNA end casts doubt on the J call. CDR1 is MNHNY, CDR2 SVGAGI, per germline (reference sequence). CDR3 length: 15 amino acids. The CDR3, as DNA: TGTGCCAGCAGCCCCAGGGGTACCCAATCCTACGAGCAGTACTTC. This sequence encodes CASSPRGTQSYEQYF.

This clone occurred a few times. The chain uses TRBV28 and TRBJ2-7; TRBD2 agrees at 8 bases. V shed 6 bases, J shed 6 bases, and the junction held 10 bases outside the gene matches. The CDR3 extends over 14 amino acids. Per the germline V gene, CDR1 is MDHEN and CDR2 is SYDVKM. The CDR3 sequence: CASSRPGGAGEQYF. The CDR3 coding sequence is TGTGCCAGCAGCCGCCCGGGAGGGGCTGGCGAGCAGTACTTC. The variable domain in full, with the rest retrieved from reference TRBV28 and TRBJ2-7, is DVKVTQSSRYLVKRTGEKVFLECVQDMDHENMFWYRQDPGLGLRLIYFSYDVKMKEKGDIPEGYSVSREKKERFSLILESASTNQTSMYLCASSRPGGAGEQYFGPGTRLTVT.